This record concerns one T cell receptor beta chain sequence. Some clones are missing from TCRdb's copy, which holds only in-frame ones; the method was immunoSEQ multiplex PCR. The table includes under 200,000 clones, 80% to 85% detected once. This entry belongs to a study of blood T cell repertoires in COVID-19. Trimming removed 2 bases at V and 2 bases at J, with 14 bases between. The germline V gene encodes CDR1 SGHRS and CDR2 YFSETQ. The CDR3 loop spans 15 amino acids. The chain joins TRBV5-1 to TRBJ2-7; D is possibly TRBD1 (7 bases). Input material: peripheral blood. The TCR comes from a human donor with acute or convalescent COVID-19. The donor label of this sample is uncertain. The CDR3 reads CASSFEGAGPYEQYF. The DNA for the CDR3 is TGCGCCAGCAGCTTCGAGGGGGCGGGACCCTACGAGCAGTACTTC.